These 3 T cell receptor beta chains came from one sample sequenced in a study of blood T cell repertoires in COVID-19. Profiled with immunoSEQ multiplex PCR; TCRdb holds only in-frame clones, not every one. The sample has about 230,000 clones, roughly 81% seen once. The specimen was peripheral blood. The origin of the receptors is a man between 40 and 49 years old with acute or convalescent COVID-19.

This clone was counted between two and nine times. The V call is TRBV6-4, the J call TRBJ2-5, with TRBD2 matching over 9 bases. With 3 bases clipped from V and 1 base from J, the junction kept 0 bases outside the gene matches. The CDR3 is 14 amino acids. The germline V gene encodes CDR1 MRHNA and CDR2 SNTAGT. The CDR3 nucleotides read TGTGCCAGCAGTGAGCGGGGGGGCCAAGAGACCCAGTACTTC. Translated, it gives CASSERGGQETQYF.

V gene TRBV9 combines with J gene TRBJ1-2; D perhaps matches TRBD1 (5 bases). Trimming removed 4 bases at V and 8 bases at J, with 21 bases between. The CDR3 has 15 amino acids. Germline V gene data show CDR1 as SGDLS and CDR2 as YYNGEE. As DNA, the CDR3 is TGTGCCAGCAGCCCTCGGGGGGTTGAAATGACGGGCTACACCTTC. Translation: CASSPRGVEMTGYTF.

J is TRBJ2-3 and V is TRBV3-1 (or the pseudogene TRBV3-2); 8 bases are a match to TRBD2. The CDR3 has 15 residues. CDR1 and CDR2 (germline): LGHDT, YNNKEL (reference sequence). V lost 3 bases and J lost 8; bases outside the gene matches: 10. This CDR3 reads CASSHTGRGGSTQYF. In DNA form, the CDR3 reads TGTGCCAGCAGCCACACCGGGAGGGGGGGTAGTACGCAGTATTTT.